The clone carrying this T cell receptor beta chain was observed a few times. The sample is drawn from a study of blood T cells in healthy people across ages. Through a sample-barcoded 5' primer and a J-beta primer mix, a second PCR was run for roughly 7 to 12 cycles. TCRdb processed the 5' RACE reads anew with MiXCR; each CDR3 protein has one entry. The repertoire holds around 1,800,000 distinct CDR3 sequences, with about 39% as singletons. The TCR sequence derives from a human donor in good health. Sequencing used blood.

The CDR3 is CATSDFGIDEQYF. In nucleotides, the CDR3 is TGTGCCACCAGTGATTTCGGGATCGATGAGCAGTACTTC. V gene TRBV24-1 combines with J gene TRBJ2-7, with D possibly matching TRBD2 (5 bases). The germline V gene has CDR1 KGHDR and CDR2 SFDVKD. This CDR3 spans 13 amino acids. Trimming stripped 1 base from V and 7 bases from J, with 10 bases between.